Following are 26 T cell receptor beta chains from one sample sequenced in a study of shared clonotypes between healthy human individuals. The repertoire was sequenced with immunoSEQ multiplex PCR; TCRdb's copy has only in-frame clones and lacks some. Of more than 2,000,000 clones detected, roughly nine tenths appear once; the ten largest clones hold roughly 0.13%. Sequencing input: naive CD4+ T cells sorted from blood. Subset reported: CD45RA+ positively selected. Source of these receptors: a man younger than 35 in good health.

The chain recombines TRBV6-9 with TRBJ2-5; perhaps TRBD1 as D (5 bases). Germline loops: CDR1 MNHGY, CDR2 SVAAGI. V lost 5 bases and J 5 bases, leaving 9 bases between the germline ends. This CDR3 has 12 residues. CDR3 protein: CASSPRAETQYF. For the CDR3, the DNA is TGTGCCAGCAGTCCCAGGGCTGAGACCCAGTACTTC.

The chain recombines TRBV5-1 with TRBJ2-7; unclear D gene. Looked up from germline, CDR1 is SGHRS and CDR2 is YFSETQ. The CDR3 has 14 amino acids. Trimming shortened V by 1 base and J by 0 bases, and 8 bases separated the two germline ends. The CDR3 nucleotides are TGCGCCAGCAGCTTGCACCCAAACTCCTACGAGCAGTACTTC. Translating it yields CASSLHPNSYEQYF. The variable domain in full, with the rest retrieved from reference TRBV5-1 and TRBJ2-7, is KAGVTQTPRYLIKTRGQQVTLSCSPISGHRSVSWYQQTPGQGLQFLFEYFSETQRNKGNFPGRFSGRQFSNSRSEMNVSTLELGDSALYLCASSLHPNSYEQYFGPGTRLTVT.

The genes are TRBV6-1 and TRBJ1-1, with 8 bases that match TRBD1. The CDR3 spans 15 residues. Germline V lookup: CDR1 MNHNS, CDR2 SASEGT. V lost 6 bases, J lost 1 base, and 7 bases stayed unmatched. The CDR3 protein is CASREQGGKNTEAFF. The CDR3 DNA reads as TGTGCCAGCAGAGAACAGGGGGGTAAGAACACTGAAGCTTTCTTT.

The chain couples TRBV5-6 to TRBJ1-1; D gene uncertain. From germline, CDR1 is SGHDT and CDR2 YYEEEE. Trimming took 1 base from V and 7 from J, leaving 11 bases between them. The length of the CDR3 is 13 residues. The CDR3 loop reads CASSLKVGLEAFF. CDR3 coding DNA: TGTGCCAGCAGCTTGAAGGTTGGGCTTGAAGCTTTCTTT.

J is TRBJ2-7 and V is TRBV23-1, with D tentatively TRBD1 (6 bases). TRBV23-1 is an ORF; its function is uncertain. The CDR3 spans 17 residues. With 4 bases removed from V and 3 bases from J, the gap between germline ends came to 22 bases. The CDR3 bases are TGCGCCAGCAGTCTCCAAAAGCTCCGGGACAAGGACTACGAGCAGTACTTC. Protein sequence: CASSLQKLRDKDYEQYF.

V gene TRBV11-3 combines with J gene TRBJ2-7; 9 nucleotides match TRBD1. V lost 1 base to trimming and J lost 5 bases; unmatched junction nucleotides: 0. Germline V gene sequence: CDR1 SGHNT, CDR2 YENEEA. The CDR3 loop spans 13 amino acids. The CDR3 DNA follows: TGTGCCAGCAGCTTAGGGGACAGGGACGAGCAGTACTTC. Translated: CASSLGDRDEQYF.

This clone was observed once. The CDR3 protein is CASNTGLNTEAFF. CDR3 DNA sequence: TGTGCCAGCAATACAGGGTTGAACACTGAAGCTTTCTTT. The J gene is TRBJ1-1, the V gene TRBV6-1; D perhaps matches TRBD1 (6 bases). The germline V gene encodes CDR1 MNHNS and CDR2 SASEGT. The V gene lost 7 bases and the J gene lost 0 bases, with 9 bases spanning the gap. CDR3 size: 13 residues.

This clone was observed a few times. Other DNA sequences from this sample encode an identical CDR3 as well. The CDR3 coding sequence is TGTGCCATCAGCTCGGACAGAAATTCACCCCTCCACTTT. Translation gives CAISSDRNSPLHF. The chain recombines TRBV10-3 with TRBJ1-6, with a weak D call TRBD1 (6 bases). CDR3 length: 13 amino acids. Germline lookup yields CDR1 ENHRY and CDR2 SYGVKD. The V and J ends lost 6 bases and 7 bases respectively, with 10 bases between them.

This clone has a single count. This chain links TRBV7-2 with TRBJ1-2; D not resolved. CDR1 and CDR2 (germline): SGHTA, FQGNSA. Trimming took off 4 bases at V and 4 bases at J, with 7 bases between the two ends. This CDR3 is built from 12 residues. The CDR3 DNA follows: TGTGCCAGCAGCTACCGGGGCTATGGCTACACCTTC. Translated: CASSYRGYGYTF.

The chain carries TRBV5-4 and TRBJ2-5; D is uncertain. CDR3 length: 15 residues. V was shortened by 0 bases and J by 0 bases, with 9 bases between the two germline ends. CDR1 SGHNT and CDR2 YYREEE come from the germline V gene (reference sequence). CDR3 nucleotide sequence: TGTGCCAGCAGCTTGGATGGCGCAAACCAAGAGACCCAGTACTTC. This gives the protein CASSLDGANQETQYF.

The rearrangement joins TRBV4-1 to TRBJ1-4; a weak D match, TRBD1 (6 bases). The CDR3 loop spans 15 amino acids. The germline V and J ends were trimmed by 1 base and 8 bases, with 14 bases remaining between them. Germline CDR1 reads MGHRA; CDR2 reads YSYEKL. CDR3 loop: CASSQVQGAGEKLFF. The CDR3 bases are TGCGCCAGCAGCCAAGTACAGGGAGCGGGAGAAAAACTGTTTTTT.

The chain employs TRBV6-1 and TRBJ2-5; a weak D match, TRBD2 (7 bases). In germline, CDR1 is MNHNS, CDR2 SASEGT. The CDR3 has 14 residues. V was shortened by 8 bases and J by 5 bases, with 18 bases between the two germline ends. The CDR3 reads CASHGGGLGETQYF. The CDR3, as DNA: TGTGCCAGCCATGGGGGGGGCCTAGGGGAGACCCAGTACTTC.

The chain has TRBV18 and TRBJ2-5; the D gene is possibly TRBD2 (6 bases). The CDR3 is 14 amino acids. The V gene's germline CDR1 is KGHSH and CDR2 LQKENI. V was trimmed by 5 bases and J by 1 base, leaving 11 bases between them. The CDR3 protein is CASSVFGGQETQYF. CDR3 nucleotide sequence: TGTGCCAGCTCAGTATTCGGGGGCCAAGAGACCCAGTACTTC. Complete variable domain (other parts from reference TRBV18 and TRBJ2-5): NAGVMQNPRHLVRRRGQEARLRCSPMKGHSHVYWYRQLPEEGLKFMVYLQKENIIDESGMPKERFSAEFPKEGPSILRIQQVVRGDSAAYFCASSVFGGQETQYFGPGTRLLVL.

Written as DNA, the CDR3 is TGCGCCAGCAGCCCAGGGACAGGGGGAGAGACCCAGTACTTC. Amino acid sequence: CASSPGTGGETQYF. The chain joins TRBV4-3 to TRBJ2-5; 11 bases are shared with TRBD1. Trimming at V came to 4 bases and at J to 4 bases, leaving 2 bases not matched to a gene. The CDR3 contains 14 residues. Germline CDR1 LGHNA, CDR2 YSLEER.

J is TRBJ1-4 and V is TRBV29-1, with D unclear. This CDR3 has 13 residues. V lost 0 bases and J 8 bases, leaving 10 bases between the germline ends. Germline CDR1 SQVTM, CDR2 ANQGSEA. The CDR3, as DNA: TGCAGCGTTGAAGAGGGCAGTTCCGAAAAACTGTTTTTT. Translation: CSVEEGSSEKLFF.

V and J are TRBV10-3 and TRBJ2-3, with 7 bases that match TRBD2. CDR3 length: 14 residues. The germline V gene encodes CDR1 ENHRY and CDR2 SYGVKD. The V segment lost 6 bases and the J segment 0 bases; nucleotides outside the gene matches: 3. In DNA form, the CDR3 reads TGTGCCATCAGCCCTAGCGGAAGCACAGATACGCAGTATTTT. Translated: CAISPSGSTDTQYF.

This clone was seen a single time. This chain joins TRBV2 and TRBJ2-1; D may be TRBD2 (6 bases). The germline CDR1 and CDR2 sequences are SNHLY and FYNNEI. The CDR3 contains 14 residues. V was clipped by 0 bases and J by 10 bases, with 13 bases between them. In DNA, the CDR3 is TGTGCCAGCAGTGAAGCCGGAAAGGGGAGGGAGCAGTTCTTC. This gives the protein CASSEAGKGREQFF.

This rearrangement joins TRBV12-2 to TRBJ2-1; the table's D call TRBD2 went unverified against the DNA. TRBV12-2 is designated a pseudogene. The CDR3 extends over 20 amino acids. The CDR3 region is CASRLTGGTSGRAQGNEQFF. The CDR3 region has the DNA TGTGCAAGTCGCTTAACCGGTGGGACTAGCGGGAGGGCCCAGGGCAATGAGCAGTTCTTC.

The rearrangement links TRBV2 to TRBJ1-5; D is uncertain. V lost 2 bases and J lost 4, with 9 bases in between. The germline gives CDR1 SNHLY, CDR2 FYNNEI. This CDR3 contains 14 residues. The CDR3 DNA is TGTGCCAGCAGTGAATCGACGGGAAATCAGCCCCAGCATTTT. Translation gives CASSESTGNQPQHF.

The rearrangement joins TRBV5-1 to TRBJ1-4; D not resolved. V lost 0 bases to trimming and J lost 7 bases, with 13 bases between them. CDR3 length: 15 residues. CDR1 SGHRS and CDR2 YFSETQ come from the germline V gene. The chain's CDR3 is CASSLGGLTSEKLFF. The CDR3 nucleotides read TGCGCCAGCAGCTTGGGGGGTTTGACAAGTGAAAAACTGTTTTTT.

The chain links TRBV20-1 to TRBJ2-7; D not certain. The CDR3 runs 10 residues. Germline-derived CDR1 and CDR2 are DFQATT and SNEGSKA (reference sequence). Trimming removed 4 bases from V and 2 bases from J, with 3 bases in between. CDR3 residues: CSATAYEQYF. CDR3 DNA sequence: TGCAGTGCTACAGCCTACGAGCAGTACTTC.

Details on this clone: The sample contains more than one DNA sequence encoding this CDR3. The rearrangement links TRBV5-1 to TRBJ2-7; D might be TRBD1 (5 bases). The ends were cut back, 0 bases at V and 0 bases at J, with 10 bases in the middle. Germline V CDR1 and CDR2: SGHRS, YFSETQ. The length of the CDR3 is 15 residues. The CDR3 DNA reads TGCGCCAGCAGCTTGGGACAGACCAGCTCCTACGAGCAGTACTTC. It is translated as CASSLGQTSSYEQYF.

The chain couples TRBV28 to TRBJ2-7; the D gene could be TRBD1 or TRBD2 (5 bases each). The ends were cut back, 5 bases at V and 0 bases at J, with 11 bases in the middle. The CDR3 has 14 amino acids. The V gene's germline CDR1 is MDHEN and CDR2 SYDVKM. The CDR3 DNA reads as TGTGCCAGCAGTGGTCCAGGGACCTCCTACGAGCAGTACTTC. Translation: CASSGPGTSYEQYF.

The J gene is TRBJ1-2, the V gene TRBV10-3; 9 nucleotides agree with TRBD1. The V gene end was trimmed by 6 bases and the J gene end by 6 bases; junction bases not matched to a gene: 5. CDR1 ENHRY and CDR2 SYGVKD come from the germline V gene. This CDR3 is 13 amino acids long. CDR3 in amino acids: CAISGQGHDGYTF. The CDR3 nucleotides are TGTGCCATCAGCGGACAGGGGCACGATGGCTACACCTTC.

Remarks on this clone: The sample carries other DNA sequences with the same CDR3. The rearrangement uses TRBV5-1 and TRBJ1-2; 8 nucleotides line up with TRBD1. The germline CDR1 and CDR2 sequences are SGHRS and YFSETQ. The V gene end was trimmed by 3 bases and the J gene end by 4 bases; junction bases not matched to a gene: 5. The CDR3 extends over 14 amino acids. In nucleotides, the CDR3 is TGCGCCAGCAGCTCCGGGACAGGCGGCTATGGCTACACCTTC. Translated: CASSSGTGGYGYTF.

This clone came up once. The chain combines TRBV6-1 with TRBJ1-4; 7 nucleotides agree with TRBD1. With V trimmed by 2 bases and J by 7 bases, 1 base remained unmatched. The CDR3 length is 13 residues. Germline V gene data show CDR1 as MNHNS and CDR2 as SASEGT. The CDR3 region has the DNA TGTGCCAGCAGTGAAAAGGGGGCTGAAAAACTGTTTTTT. This gives the protein CASSEKGAEKLFF.